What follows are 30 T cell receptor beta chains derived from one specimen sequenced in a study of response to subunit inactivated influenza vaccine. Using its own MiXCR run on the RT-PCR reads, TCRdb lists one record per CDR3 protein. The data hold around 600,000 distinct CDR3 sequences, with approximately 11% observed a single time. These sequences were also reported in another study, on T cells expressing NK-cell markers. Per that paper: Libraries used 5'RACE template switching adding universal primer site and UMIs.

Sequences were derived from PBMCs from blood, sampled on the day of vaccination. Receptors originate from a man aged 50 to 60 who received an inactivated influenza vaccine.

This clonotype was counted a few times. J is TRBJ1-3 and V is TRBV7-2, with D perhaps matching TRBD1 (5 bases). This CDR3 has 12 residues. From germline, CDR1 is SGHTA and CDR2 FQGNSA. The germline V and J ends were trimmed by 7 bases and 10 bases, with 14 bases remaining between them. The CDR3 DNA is TGTGCCAGCACCTTCCCCCAGGGAACCATATATTTT. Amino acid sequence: CASTFPQGTIYF.

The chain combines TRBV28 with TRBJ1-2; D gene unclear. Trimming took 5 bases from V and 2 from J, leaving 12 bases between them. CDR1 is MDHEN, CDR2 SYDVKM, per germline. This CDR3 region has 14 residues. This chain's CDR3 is CASSREFLNYGYTF. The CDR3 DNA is TGTGCCAGCAGTAGGGAGTTCCTGAACTATGGCTACACCTTC.

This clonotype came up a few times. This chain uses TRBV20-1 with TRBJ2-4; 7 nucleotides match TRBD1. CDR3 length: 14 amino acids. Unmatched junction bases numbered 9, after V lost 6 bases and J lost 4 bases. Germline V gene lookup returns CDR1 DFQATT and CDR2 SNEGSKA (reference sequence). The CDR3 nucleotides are TGCAGTGCGTTGAACAGGGGTGAGAAAAACATTCAGTACTTC. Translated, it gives CSALNRGEKNIQYF.

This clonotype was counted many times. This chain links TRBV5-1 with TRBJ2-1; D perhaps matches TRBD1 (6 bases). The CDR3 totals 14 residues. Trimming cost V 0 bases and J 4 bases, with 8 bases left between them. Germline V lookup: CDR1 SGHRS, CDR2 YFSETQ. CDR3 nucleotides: TGCGCCAGCAGCTTGGTGGACAGATACAATGAGCAGTTCTTC. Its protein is CASSLVDRYNEQFF.

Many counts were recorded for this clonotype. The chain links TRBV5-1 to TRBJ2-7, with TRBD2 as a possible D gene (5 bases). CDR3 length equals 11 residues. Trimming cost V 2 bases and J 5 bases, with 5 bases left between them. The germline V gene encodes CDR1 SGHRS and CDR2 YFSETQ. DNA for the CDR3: TGCGCCAGCAGCTTCGGGAACGAGCAGTACTTC. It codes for CASSFGNEQYF.

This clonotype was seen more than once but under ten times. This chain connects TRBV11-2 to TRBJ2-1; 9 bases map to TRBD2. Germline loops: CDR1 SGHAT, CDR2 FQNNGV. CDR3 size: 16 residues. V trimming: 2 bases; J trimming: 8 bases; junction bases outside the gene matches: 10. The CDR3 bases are TGTGCCAGCAGCTTAATTGCTGCGGGAGGGCCCCATGAGCAGTTCTTC. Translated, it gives CASSLIAAGGPHEQFF.

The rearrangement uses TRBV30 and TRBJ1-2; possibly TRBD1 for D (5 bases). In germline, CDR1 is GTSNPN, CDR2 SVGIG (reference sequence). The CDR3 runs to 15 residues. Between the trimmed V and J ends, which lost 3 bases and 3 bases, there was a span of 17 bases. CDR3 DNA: TGTGCCTGGAGCTTCCGTTTCCGGACACACTATGGCTACACCTTC. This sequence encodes CAWSFRFRTHYGYTF.

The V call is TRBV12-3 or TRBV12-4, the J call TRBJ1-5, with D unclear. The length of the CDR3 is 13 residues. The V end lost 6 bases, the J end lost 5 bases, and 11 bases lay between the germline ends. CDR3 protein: CASSRDYDQPQHF. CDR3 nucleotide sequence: TGTGCCAGCAGCCGGGATTATGATCAGCCCCAGCATTTT.

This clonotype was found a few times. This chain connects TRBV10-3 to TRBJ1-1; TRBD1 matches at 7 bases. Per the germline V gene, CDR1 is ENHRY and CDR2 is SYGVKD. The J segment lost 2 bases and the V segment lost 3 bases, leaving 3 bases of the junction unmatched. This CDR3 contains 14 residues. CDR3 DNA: TGTGCCATCAGTGACAAGGGGGCTAACACTGAAGCTTTCTTT. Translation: CAISDKGANTEAFF.

The CDR3 loop reads CASSALQYF. CDR3 bases: TGTGCCAGCAGTGCCCTACAGTACTTC. The chain combines TRBV6-2 or TRBV6-3 with TRBJ2-4, with D uncertain. The CDR3 runs to 9 residues. CDR1 MNHEY and CDR2 SVGEGT come from the germline V gene. Trimming stripped 5 bases from V and 13 bases from J, with 6 bases between.

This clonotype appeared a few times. CDR3: CASSVEGVGHFYNEQFF. CDR3 bases: TGTGCCAGCAGCGTAGAAGGAGTTGGACACTTCTACAATGAGCAGTTCTTC. The chain carries TRBV9 and TRBJ2-1, with a possible D match to TRBD1 (5 bases). CDR3 length: 17 amino acids. V was pared by 0 bases and J by 3 bases, with 16 bases between. Germline CDR1 and CDR2: SGDLS and YYNGEE.

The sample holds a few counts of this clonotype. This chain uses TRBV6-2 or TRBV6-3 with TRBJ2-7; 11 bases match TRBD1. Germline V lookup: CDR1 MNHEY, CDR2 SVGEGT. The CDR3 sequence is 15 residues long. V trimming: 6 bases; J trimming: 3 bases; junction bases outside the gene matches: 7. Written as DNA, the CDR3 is TGTGCCAGCAGCTCGGGACAGGGGGGCAACTACGAGCAGTACTTC. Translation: CASSSGQGGNYEQYF.

DNA for the CDR3: TGTGCCAGCAGCTCCCGGACTAGCAGGTCGGGTAATGAGCAGTTCTTC. Residues: CASSSRTSRSGNEQFF. The V call is TRBV14, the J call TRBJ2-1; 8 bases map to TRBD2. The germline V gene has CDR1 SGHDN and CDR2 FVKESK. V shed 5 bases, J shed 7 bases, and the junction held 13 bases outside the gene matches. The CDR3 is 16 amino acids.

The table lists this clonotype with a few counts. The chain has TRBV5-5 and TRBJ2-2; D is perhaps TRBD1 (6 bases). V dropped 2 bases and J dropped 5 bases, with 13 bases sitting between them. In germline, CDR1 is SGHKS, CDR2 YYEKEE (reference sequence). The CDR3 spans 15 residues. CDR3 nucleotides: TGTGCCAGCAGCTTTGGGGGCCTTCAAACCGGGGAGCTGTTTTTT. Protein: CASSFGGLQTGELFF. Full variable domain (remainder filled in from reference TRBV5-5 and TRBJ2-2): DAGVTQSPTHLIKTRGQQVTLRCSPISGHKSVSWYQQVLGQGPQFIFQYYEKEERGRGNFPDRFSARQFPNYSSELNVNALLLGDSALYLCASSFGGLQTGELFFGEGSRLTVL.

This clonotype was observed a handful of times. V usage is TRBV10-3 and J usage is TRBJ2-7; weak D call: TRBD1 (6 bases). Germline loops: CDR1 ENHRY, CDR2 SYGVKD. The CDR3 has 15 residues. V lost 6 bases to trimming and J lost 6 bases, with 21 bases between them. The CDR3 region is CAISLEQGSVGEQYF. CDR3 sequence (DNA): TGTGCCATCAGCCTAGAACAGGGTAGTGTGGGCGAGCAGTACTTC.

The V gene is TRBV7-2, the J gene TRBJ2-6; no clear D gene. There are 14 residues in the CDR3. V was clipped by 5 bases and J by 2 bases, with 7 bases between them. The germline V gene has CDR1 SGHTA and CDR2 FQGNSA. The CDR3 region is CASSPAAGANVLTF. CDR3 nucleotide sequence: TGTGCCAGCAGCCCCGCAGCTGGGGCCAACGTCCTGACTTTC.

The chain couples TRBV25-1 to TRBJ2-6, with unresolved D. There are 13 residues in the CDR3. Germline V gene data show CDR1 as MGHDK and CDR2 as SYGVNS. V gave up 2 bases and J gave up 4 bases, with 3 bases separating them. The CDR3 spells CASSEPGANVLTF. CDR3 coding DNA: TGTGCCAGCAGTGAACCCGGGGCCAACGTCCTGACTTTC. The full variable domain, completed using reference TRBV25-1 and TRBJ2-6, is EADIYQTPRYLVIGTGKKITLECSQTMGHDKMYWYQQDPGMELHLIHYSYGVNSTEKGDLSSESTVSRIRTEHFPLTLESARPSHTSQYLCASSEPGANVLTFGAGSRLTVL.

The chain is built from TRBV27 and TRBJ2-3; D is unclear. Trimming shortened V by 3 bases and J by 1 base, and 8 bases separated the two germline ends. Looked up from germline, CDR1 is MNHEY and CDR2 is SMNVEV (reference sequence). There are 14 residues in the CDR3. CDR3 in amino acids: CASSLSLGTDTQYF. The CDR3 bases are TGTGCCAGCAGTTTGTCCTTAGGCACAGATACGCAGTATTTT.

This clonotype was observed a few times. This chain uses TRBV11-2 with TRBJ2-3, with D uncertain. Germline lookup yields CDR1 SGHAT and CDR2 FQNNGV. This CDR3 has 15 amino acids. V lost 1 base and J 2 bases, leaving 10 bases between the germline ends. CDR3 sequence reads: CASSLGHRFTDTQYF. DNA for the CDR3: TGTGCCAGCAGCTTAGGTCACAGATTCACAGATACGCAGTATTTT.

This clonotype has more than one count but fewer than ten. The CDR3 DNA is TGTGCCAGCAGCCGTTACGGGAACACCGGGGAGCTGTTTTTT. Residues: CASSRYGNTGELFF. The J gene is TRBJ2-2, the V gene TRBV5-5; D is uncertain. This CDR3 contains 14 residues. CDR1 is SGHKS and CDR2 is YYEKEE in the germline V gene (reference sequence). Trimming took 4 bases from V and 1 from J, leaving 8 bases between them.

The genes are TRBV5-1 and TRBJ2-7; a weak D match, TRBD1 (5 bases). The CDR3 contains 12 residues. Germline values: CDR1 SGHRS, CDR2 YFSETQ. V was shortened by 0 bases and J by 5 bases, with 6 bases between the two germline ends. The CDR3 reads CASSLEGDEQYF. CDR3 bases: TGCGCCAGCAGCTTGGAAGGGGACGAGCAGTACTTC.

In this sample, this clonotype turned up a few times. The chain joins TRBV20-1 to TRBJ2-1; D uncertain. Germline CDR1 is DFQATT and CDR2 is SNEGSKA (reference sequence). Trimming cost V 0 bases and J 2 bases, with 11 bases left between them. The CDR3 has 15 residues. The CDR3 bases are TGCAGTGCTAGAGATCTGTCGAACCCCTACAATGAGCAGTTCTTC. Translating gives CSARDLSNPYNEQFF.

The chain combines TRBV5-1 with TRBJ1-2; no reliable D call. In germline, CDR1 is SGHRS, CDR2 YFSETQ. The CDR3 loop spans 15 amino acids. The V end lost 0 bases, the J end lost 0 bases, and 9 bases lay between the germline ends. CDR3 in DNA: TGCGCCAGCAGCTTGGAACCTATAGCTAACTATGGCTACACCTTC. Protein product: CASSLEPIANYGYTF. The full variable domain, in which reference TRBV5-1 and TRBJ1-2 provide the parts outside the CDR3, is KAGVTQTPRYLIKTRGQQVTLSCSPISGHRSVSWYQQTPGQGLQFLFEYFSETQRNKGNFPGRFSGRQFSNSRSEMNVSTLELGDSALYLCASSLEPIANYGYTFGSGTRLTVV.

This CDR3 is CASSVGRYQETQYF. The DNA for the CDR3 is TGTGCCAGCAGCGTAGGGAGGTACCAAGAGACCCAGTACTTC. The chain employs TRBV9 and TRBJ2-5, with a tentative D call TRBD2 (5 bases). This CDR3 contains 14 residues. V was cut by 0 bases and J by 0 bases, with 6 bases left in between. Germline CDR1 and CDR2: SGDLS and YYNGEE.

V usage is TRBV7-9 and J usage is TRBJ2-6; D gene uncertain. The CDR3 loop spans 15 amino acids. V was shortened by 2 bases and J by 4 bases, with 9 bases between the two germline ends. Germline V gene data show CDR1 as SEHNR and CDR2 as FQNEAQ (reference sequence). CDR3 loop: CASSLSVAGANVLTF. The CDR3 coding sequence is TGTGCCAGCAGCTTAAGCGTCGCCGGGGCCAACGTCCTGACTTTC.

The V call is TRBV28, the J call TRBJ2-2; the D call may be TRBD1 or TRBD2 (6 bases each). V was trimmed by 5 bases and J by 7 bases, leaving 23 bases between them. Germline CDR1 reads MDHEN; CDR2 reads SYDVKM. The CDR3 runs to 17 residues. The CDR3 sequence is CASSRLWGAEFIGELFF. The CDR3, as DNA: TGTGCCAGCAGTCGGCTATGGGGGGCCGAGTTCATCGGGGAGCTGTTTTTT.

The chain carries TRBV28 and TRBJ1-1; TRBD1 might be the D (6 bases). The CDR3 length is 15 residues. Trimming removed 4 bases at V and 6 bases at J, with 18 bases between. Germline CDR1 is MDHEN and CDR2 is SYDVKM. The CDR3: CASSSGTILPPEAFF. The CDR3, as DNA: TGTGCCAGCAGTTCCGGGACAATTCTACCCCCTGAAGCTTTCTTT.

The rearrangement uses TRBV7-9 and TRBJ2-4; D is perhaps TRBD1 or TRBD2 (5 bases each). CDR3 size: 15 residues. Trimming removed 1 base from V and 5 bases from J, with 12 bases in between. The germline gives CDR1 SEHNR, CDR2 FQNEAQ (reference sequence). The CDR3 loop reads CASSLETGLQNIQYF. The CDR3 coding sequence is TGTGCCAGCAGCTTAGAAACGGGGCTCCAAAACATTCAGTACTTC.

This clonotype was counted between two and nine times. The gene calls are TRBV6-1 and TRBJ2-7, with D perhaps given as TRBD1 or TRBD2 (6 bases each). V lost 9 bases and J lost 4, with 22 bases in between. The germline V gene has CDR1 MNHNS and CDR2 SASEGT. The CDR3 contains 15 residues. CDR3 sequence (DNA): TGTGCCAGTCTACCACGAGGGGGGCGCGTTTACGAGCAGTACTTC. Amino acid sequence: CASLPRGGRVYEQYF.

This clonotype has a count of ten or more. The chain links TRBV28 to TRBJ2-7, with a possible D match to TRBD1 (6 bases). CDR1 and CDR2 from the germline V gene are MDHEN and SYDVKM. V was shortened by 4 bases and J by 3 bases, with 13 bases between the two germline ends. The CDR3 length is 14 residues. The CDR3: CASSYPGADYEQYF. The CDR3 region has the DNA TGTGCCAGCAGTTACCCAGGGGCAGACTACGAGCAGTACTTC.